A single sample gave rise to the 3 T cell receptor beta chains below, sequenced in a study of blood T cells in healthy people across ages. The use of a sample-barcoded 5' primer and a J-beta primer mix characterized a second PCR of roughly 7 to 11 cycles. TCRdb itself ran the 5' RACE reads through MiXCR, one entry per CDR3 protein. This table has over 750,000 distinct CDR3 sequences, roughly 25% appearing once. The same specimen was also included in a second study, on T cells of mothers and their children.

The material sequenced was blood. These receptors were obtained from a boy between 10 and 17 years old in good health.

This clonotype was recorded many times. The V call is TRBV6-2 or TRBV6-3, the J call TRBJ2-1; 11 bases fit TRBD1. The germline CDR1 and CDR2 sequences are MNHEY and SVGEGT. The ends lost 3 bases at V and 8 bases at J; junction bases unmatched: 9. The CDR3 has 16 amino acids. The CDR3 DNA sequence: TGTGCCAGCAGTTATCTTCTGGGACAGGGGGGCGATGAGCAGTTCTTC. This translates into CASSYLLGQGGDEQFF.

The rearrangement uses TRBV9 and TRBJ2-6; D gene ambiguous. Germline values: CDR1 SGDLS, CDR2 YYNGEE. The germline V and J ends were trimmed by 3 bases and 2 bases, with 9 bases remaining between them. The CDR3 covers 15 residues. The CDR3 here is CASSGSPPGANVLTF. CDR3 nucleotide sequence: TGTGCCAGCAGCGGGTCCCCTCCTGGGGCCAACGTCCTGACTTTC.

There are a few counts of this clonotype. The CDR3 DNA sequence: TGTGCCAGCAGTTCACCGATGACAGGGGGTATTGAAGCTTTCTTT. Translating gives CASSSPMTGGIEAFF. The J gene is TRBJ1-1, the V gene TRBV12-3 or TRBV12-4; 9 bases agree with TRBD1. J was trimmed by 7 bases and V by 4 bases; bases with no gene match: 10. This CDR3 is built from 15 residues.